Below, 14 T cell receptor beta chains from the same sample are listed, as sequenced in a study of response to subunit inactivated influenza vaccine. MiXCR, applied by TCRdb to the RT-PCR reads, yields one record per CDR3 protein. Among hundreds of thousands of distinct CDR3 sequences listed, approximately 7.6% were seen once. Sequenced here: PBMCs from blood, sampled about 24 months after vaccination. These receptors all come from a man in his fifties or sixties who received an inactivated influenza vaccine.

The chain couples TRBV7-9 to TRBJ2-1; TRBD2 agrees at 8 bases. This CDR3 has 17 amino acids. The germline CDR1 and CDR2 sequences are SEHNR and FQNEAQ (reference sequence). After removal of 5 bases from V and 10 bases from J, the junction contained 19 bases not matched to a gene. This CDR3 is CASSPRLIAGRGMEQFF. CDR3 sequence (DNA): TGTGCCAGCAGCCCCCGTTTGATAGCGGGGCGGGGGATGGAGCAGTTCTTC.

The chain couples TRBV5-1 to TRBJ2-7; D unclear. There are 14 residues in the CDR3. Trimming removed 0 bases from V and 4 bases from J, with 11 bases in between. Germline V gives CDR1 SGHRS, CDR2 YFSETQ. CDR3 sequence: CASSLVGTKYEQYF. The CDR3, as DNA: TGCGCCAGCAGCTTGGTTGGTACCAAATACGAGCAGTACTTC.

Only a few counts were recorded for this clonotype. V is TRBV6-5 and J is TRBJ1-6; 8 bases map to TRBD1. V gave up 4 bases and J gave up 9 bases; unmatched junction bases: 5. From germline, CDR1 is MNHEY and CDR2 SVGAGI. The CDR3 sequence is 14 residues long. CDR3 DNA: TGTGCCAGCAGTTCGTACAGGGGGAGTTCACCCCTCCACTTT. Residues: CASSSYRGSSPLHF.

This clonotype was seen ten or more times. This sequence joins TRBV15 and TRBJ1-2; unclear D gene. The germline V gene encodes CDR1 LNHNV and CDR2 YYDKDF (reference sequence). The CDR3 sequence is 14 residues long. The V and J ends lost 0 bases and 7 bases respectively, with 12 bases between them. DNA for the CDR3: TGTGCCACCAGCAGAGAGGAGGCAGGTTCTGGCTACACCTTC. It codes for CATSREEAGSGYTF.

This clonotype was found many times. The V and J genes are TRBV7-9 and TRBJ2-1; 14 bases align to TRBD2. Germline V gives CDR1 SEHNR, CDR2 FQNEAQ (reference sequence). After removal of 5 bases from V and 8 bases from J, the junction contained 5 bases not matched to a gene. There are 15 residues in the CDR3. The CDR3 loop is CASSPGLAGGHEQFF. The CDR3 bases are TGTGCCAGCAGCCCCGGACTAGCGGGAGGCCATGAGCAGTTCTTC.

This clonotype was seen many times. This sequence joins TRBV28 and TRBJ2-5; 9 bases line up with TRBD1. From germline, CDR1 is MDHEN and CDR2 SYDVKM. Losses at the gene ends were 2 bases for V and 5 bases for J; bases not matched to a gene: 12. The CDR3 contains 17 residues. In DNA form, the CDR3 reads TGTGCCAGCAGTTTAGGCCAAAGGACAGGGGCTGTGGAGACCCAGTACTTC. It is translated as CASSLGQRTGAVETQYF.

The CDR3 region has the DNA TGCAGTGCTAGAGATCAGGCGGGAGGGCCAGATACGCAGTATTTT. Translating it yields CSARDQAGGPDTQYF. V usage is TRBV20-1 and J usage is TRBJ2-3; 9 nucleotides line up with TRBD2. With 0 bases clipped from V and 4 bases from J, the junction kept 5 bases outside the gene matches. The CDR3 is 15 amino acids. Germline CDR1 is DFQATT and CDR2 is SNEGSKA (reference sequence).

The chain links TRBV18 to TRBJ2-1, with 8 positions matching TRBD2. Germline V gene lookup returns CDR1 KGHSH and CDR2 LQKENI. The CDR3 covers 15 residues. Trimming at V came to 0 bases and at J to 3 bases, leaving 1 base not matched to a gene. The CDR3 region is CASSPPGRDYNEQFF. DNA of the CDR3: TGTGCCAGCTCACCACCCGGGAGGGACTACAATGAGCAGTTCTTC.

This clonotype was recorded many times. V gene TRBV20-1 combines with J gene TRBJ2-3; D remains unclear. The CDR3 runs to 11 residues. Germline CDR1 DFQATT, CDR2 SNEGSKA (reference sequence). In nucleotides, the CDR3 is TGCAGCGCCACAGGCACAGATACGCAGTATTTT. Translation gives CSATGTDTQYF.

This rearrangement joins TRBV5-4 to TRBJ2-3; 9 bases are a match to TRBD2. In germline, CDR1 is SGHNT, CDR2 YYREEE (reference sequence). Trimming cost V 5 bases and J 5 bases; bases outside gene matches: 12. The CDR3 is 16 residues long. CDR3 DNA: TGTGCCAGCAGTGCCGGGACTAGCCCGGCGGAAGATACGCAGTATTTT. Protein sequence: CASSAGTSPAEDTQYF. Filled out from reference TRBV5-4 and TRBJ2-3, the complete variable domain reads ETGVTQSPTHLIKTRGQQVTLRCSSQSGHNTVSWYQQALGQGPQFIFQYYREEENGRGNFPPRFSGLQFPNYSSELNVNALELDDSALYLCASSAGTSPAEDTQYFGPGTRLTVL.

The V call is TRBV6-1, the J call TRBJ1-4; no firm D call. CDR1 and CDR2 from the germline V gene are MNHNS and SASEGT. The V end lost 5 bases, the J end lost 4 bases, and 11 bases lay between the germline ends. The CDR3 totals 14 residues. The CDR3 DNA reads as TGTGCCAGCAGTCCCGGGGTGCTTAATGAAAAACTGTTTTTT. Residues: CASSPGVLNEKLFF.

This clonotype was seen only a few times. The rearrangement uses TRBV5-1 and TRBJ1-1; D is unresolved. Per the germline V gene, CDR1 is SGHRS and CDR2 is YFSETQ. The V and J ends lost 4 bases and 1 base respectively, with 8 bases between them. The CDR3 length is 13 residues. CDR3 loop: CASSADPNTEAFF. Here the CDR3 DNA reads TGCGCCAGCAGCGCAGATCCGAACACTGAAGCTTTCTTT.

This clonotype was seen ten or more times. The chain is built from TRBV20-1 and TRBJ2-7, with TRBD1 identical over 10 bases. This CDR3 has 15 amino acids. Germline loops: CDR1 DFQATT, CDR2 SNEGSKA (reference sequence). The trim removed 5 bases at V and 3 bases at J, leaving 10 bases unmatched. The CDR3 nucleotides read TGCAGTGCTCCCAAGGGGGGACAGGGGAGCTACGAGCAGTACTTC. Amino acids: CSAPKGGQGSYEQYF.

There are a few counts of this clonotype. V usage is TRBV6-5 and J usage is TRBJ2-7; no firm D call. CDR1 MNHEY and CDR2 SVGAGI come from the germline V gene. This CDR3 comprises 14 residues. The V end was cut by 0 bases, the J end by 0 bases, with 6 bases between. The CDR3 coding sequence is TGTGCCAGCAGTTACTCGTTAGGCTCCTACGAGCAGTACTTC. Its protein is CASSYSLGSYEQYF.